This passage covers 18 T cell receptor beta chains from one sample sequenced in a study of blood T cell repertoires in COVID-19. Measured with immunoSEQ multiplex PCR; TCRdb has only the in-frame clones, and not every one. The top ten clones hold approximately 0.69% of a sample with about 200,000 clones, 94% of them seen once. The sequencing input was peripheral blood. These receptors were obtained from a man younger than 45 with COVID-19, enrolled during active disease.

The table lists this clone with a few counts. This chain joins TRBV6-2 or TRBV6-3 and TRBJ1-5; a possible D gene is TRBD1 (6 bases). Trimming left V 6 bases short and J 5 bases short, with 14 bases between. The CDR3 is 14 residues long. CDR1 MNHEY and CDR2 SVGEGT come from the germline V gene. CDR3 in amino acids: CASSLDRSYQPQHF. The CDR3, as DNA: TGTGCCAGCAGCTTAGACAGGTCCTATCAGCCCCAGCATTTT.

The chain uses TRBV7-9 and TRBJ1-2, with TRBD1 identical over 8 bases. This CDR3 has 16 residues. The V gene end was trimmed by 2 bases and the J gene end by 7 bases; junction bases not matched to a gene: 12. Per the germline V gene, CDR1 is SEHNR and CDR2 is FQNEAQ (reference sequence). The CDR3, as DNA: TGTGCCAGCAGCTTAATCTTGACAGGGGAGTCGAGTGGCTACACCTTC. This codes for CASSLILTGESSGYTF. The full variable domain, in which reference TRBV7-9 and TRBJ1-2 provide the parts outside the CDR3, is DTGVSQNPRHKITKRGQNVTFRCDPISEHNRLYWYRQTLGQGPEFLTYFQNEAQLEKSRLLSDRFSAERPKGSFSTLEIQRTEQGDSAMYLCASSLILTGESSGYTFGSGTRLTVV.

The V and J genes are TRBV7-2 and TRBJ2-7, with TRBD1 matching over 12 bases. Germline loops: CDR1 SGHTA, CDR2 FQGNSA. CDR3 size: 13 residues. CDR3 amino acids: CASSSLRDRGPRV. The DNA of the CDR3 is TGTGCCAGCAGCTCCCTCCGGGACAGGGGGCCAAGAGTG.

This sequence joins TRBV2 and TRBJ1-2; D might be TRBD1 (6 bases). This CDR3 region has 14 residues. CDR1 SNHLY and CDR2 FYNNEI come from the germline V gene. Trimming removed 7 bases from V and 7 bases from J, with 19 bases in between. Here the CDR3 reads CASKGSTGIGGYTF. The CDR3 DNA sequence: TGTGCCAGCAAAGGCAGCACAGGGATCGGTGGCTACACCTTC.

The V and J genes are TRBV5-4 and TRBJ2-3; D perhaps matches TRBD1 (6 bases). V was cut by 4 bases and J by 6 bases, with 27 bases left in between. Looked up from germline, CDR1 is SGHNT and CDR2 is YYREEE (reference sequence). The CDR3 runs to 18 residues. For the CDR3, the DNA is TGTGCCAGCAGCCTCGGGACACCTGGGGCAGGGGTCCCCGATACGCAGTATTTT. Translated: CASSLGTPGAGVPDTQYF.

This chain joins TRBV7-9 and TRBJ1-6; weak D call: TRBD1 (5 bases). Germline V gene sequence: CDR1 SEHNR, CDR2 FQNEAQ (reference sequence). The CDR3 is made up of 14 amino acids. V gave up 1 base and J gave up 5 bases, with 6 bases separating them. The CDR3 loop reads CASSLEGHNSPLHF. DNA for the CDR3: TGTGCCAGCAGCTTAGAGGGGCATAATTCACCCCTCCACTTT.

This clone was detected only once. J is TRBJ2-5 and V is TRBV7-2; 7 nucleotides line up with TRBD2. CDR3 length: 16 amino acids. Looked up from germline, CDR1 is SGHTA and CDR2 is FQGNSA. Trimming removed 2 bases from V and 6 bases from J; junction bases left unmatched: 12. The CDR3 bases are TGTGCCAGCAGCTTATCTACCGGGGCGGGGGAGCAGACCCAGTACTTC. This gives the protein CASSLSTGAGEQTQYF.

The rearrangement joins TRBV12-3 or TRBV12-4 to TRBJ1-1; D is possibly TRBD1 (6 bases). The CDR3 has 13 amino acids. V was shortened by 7 bases and J by 4 bases, with 13 bases between the two germline ends. CDR3 DNA: TGTGCCAGCACCTCGGTCAGGGGCACTGAAGCTTTCTTT. Protein product: CASTSVRGTEAFF.

The rearrangement uses TRBV14 and TRBJ1-2, with D unresolved. The CDR3 contains 15 residues. The V end was cut by 1 base, the J end by 4 bases, with 13 bases between. Germline CDR1 SGHDN, CDR2 FVKESK. The CDR3 DNA sequence: TGTGCCAGCAGCCAAGCGACCACAGAGATCTATGGCTACACCTTC. Translated: CASSQATTEIYGYTF.

The rearrangement joins TRBV5-6 to TRBJ2-3; D perhaps matches TRBD2 (6 bases). Germline V lookup: CDR1 SGHDT, CDR2 YYEEEE. The CDR3 runs to 15 residues. The ends were cut back, 4 bases at V and 1 base at J, with 13 bases in the middle. The CDR3 DNA sequence: TGTGCCAGCAGCCGCAGGGACTGGGGCACAGATACGCAGTATTTT. This translates into CASSRRDWGTDTQYF.

The CDR3 DNA is TGTGCCAGCAGGCCTCAAAACAGGTACGACGAGCAGTACTTC. Translating gives CASRPQNRYDEQYF. The chain recombines TRBV27 with TRBJ2-7; maybe TRBD1 (5 bases). The germline gives CDR1 MNHEY, CDR2 SMNVEV (reference sequence). V lost 6 bases, J lost 5 bases, and 17 bases lay in between. The CDR3 contains 14 residues.

This chain connects TRBV27 to TRBJ1-4; 8 nucleotides align to TRBD1. The CDR3 loop spans 16 amino acids. CDR1 is MNHEY and CDR2 is SMNVEV in the germline V gene (reference sequence). The V and J ends lost 4 bases and 3 bases, in that order; junction bases with no gene match: 7. CDR3 residues: CASSSTGAASNEKLFF. Written as DNA, the CDR3 is TGTGCCAGCAGTTCGACAGGGGCGGCATCTAATGAAAAACTGTTTTTT.

The chain links TRBV3-1 (or the pseudogene TRBV3-2) to TRBJ2-7; possible D gene TRBD1, 6 bases. Germline CDR1 is LGHDT and CDR2 is YNNKEL (reference sequence). The CDR3 has 15 residues. V lost 0 bases to trimming and J lost 7 bases, with 16 bases between them. The CDR3 DNA follows: TGTGCCAGCAGCCAAGATTCGAGACAGGCAAGAGAGCAGTACTTC. It is translated as CASSQDSRQAREQYF.

The chain recombines TRBV24-1 with TRBJ2-5; D gene unclear. The CDR3 sequence is 14 residues long. Germline CDR1 reads KGHDR; CDR2 reads SFDVKD. V was shortened by 2 bases and J by 2 bases, with 8 bases between the two germline ends. CDR3 coding DNA: TGTGCCACCAGTGATTCGAGCCTTCAAGAGACCCAGTACTTC. It codes for CATSDSSLQETQYF.

Only one count was recorded for this clone. The V call is TRBV2, the J call TRBJ1-1; TRBD1 might be the D (6 bases). Between the trimmed V and J ends, which lost 0 bases and 3 bases, there was a span of 14 bases. In germline, CDR1 is SNHLY, CDR2 FYNNEI. This CDR3 region has 16 residues. The CDR3 sequence is CASSEALQGRYTEAFF. The CDR3 region has the DNA TGTGCCAGCAGTGAAGCGCTTCAGGGGCGATACACTGAAGCTTTCTTT.

This chain links TRBV2 with TRBJ2-7, with TRBD2 identical over 11 bases. Germline assignment: CDR1 SNHLY and CDR2 FYNNEI. The CDR3 is made up of 15 amino acids. The V and J ends lost 6 bases and 0 bases, in that order; junction bases with no gene match: 4. CDR3 sequence reads: CASRALAGVSYEQYF. The DNA for the CDR3 is TGTGCCAGCAGGGCACTAGCGGGGGTCTCCTACGAGCAGTACTTC.

This chain joins TRBV6-5 and TRBJ2-7, with TRBD1 matching 9 bases. Germline V gives CDR1 MNHEY, CDR2 SVGAGI. The J segment lost 6 bases and the V segment lost 6 bases, leaving 12 bases of the junction unmatched. CDR3 size: 15 residues. Written as DNA, the CDR3 is TGTGCCAGCAGAGAGGGACAGGGCCCCTGGCGCGAGCAGTACTTC. It translates to CASREGQGPWREQYF.

The chain links TRBV10-3 to TRBJ2-1; possible D gene TRBD2, 7 bases. The V end lost 1 base, the J end lost 0 bases, and 10 bases lay between the germline ends. In germline, CDR1 is ENHRY, CDR2 SYGVKD. The CDR3 is 16 amino acids. CDR3 nucleotides: TGTGCCATCAGTGAGTGGGGGGGCAGCTCCTACAATGAGCAGTTCTTC. Protein sequence: CAISEWGGSSYNEQFF.